This T cell receptor beta chain was profiled in a study of blood T cell repertoires in COVID-19. Study-wide background: Acute and convalescent COVID-19 specimens originated in the United States, Italy and Spain. T cells, B-cell-depleted T cells, or PBMCs supplied cDNA or gDNA.

As originally analysed: Nucleated cell counts were estimated from reference gene primer amplification. This table comes from immunoSEQ multiplex PCR, and its TCRdb copy is limited to in-frame clones, with some not included. That table is the source of V, J and clone size, and D and trimming were worked out from the DNA. The data hold about 230,000 clones, with around 84% observed a single time. The sample comprised peripheral blood. The sequence came from an elderly woman with active or convalescent COVID-19.

DNA for the CDR3: TGTGCCAGCAGCTTAGAAACGTCGGGACAGGGCTGGAATAGCAATCAGCCCCAGCATTTT. Encoded protein: CASSLETSGQGWNSNQPQHF. The chain is built from TRBV11-3 and TRBJ1-5; 9 bases fit TRBD1. The V segment lost 0 bases and the J segment 0 bases; nucleotides outside the gene matches: 12. Germline V gene data show CDR1 as SGHNT and CDR2 as YENEEA. This CDR3 is built from 20 residues. The complete variable domain, with remaining parts taken from reference TRBV11-3 and TRBJ1-5, reads EAGVVQSPRYKIIEKKQPVAFWCNPISGHNTLYWYLQNLGQGPELLIRYENEEAVDDSQLPKDRFSAERLKGVDSTLKIQPAELGDSAVYLCASSLETSGQGWNSNQPQHFGDGTRLSIL.